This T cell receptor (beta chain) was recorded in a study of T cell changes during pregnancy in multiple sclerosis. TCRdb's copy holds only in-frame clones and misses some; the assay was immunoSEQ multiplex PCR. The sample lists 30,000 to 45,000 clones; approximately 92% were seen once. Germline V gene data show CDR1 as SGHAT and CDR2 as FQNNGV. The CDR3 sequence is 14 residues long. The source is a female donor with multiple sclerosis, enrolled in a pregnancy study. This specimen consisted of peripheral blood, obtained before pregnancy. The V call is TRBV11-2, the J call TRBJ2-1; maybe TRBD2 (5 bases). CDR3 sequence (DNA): TGTGCTACAGCAACGAGGGAGATTACGAATGAGCAGTTCTTC. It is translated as CATATREITNEQFF.